These 8 T cell receptor beta chains share one sample of origin, sequenced in a study of blood T cell repertoires in COVID-19. Method: immunoSEQ multiplex PCR; TCRdb's copy keeps in-frame clones and lacks some. The profile shows around 190,000 clones, less than 90% of them singletons. Sequencing was performed on PBMCs or T cells enriched from blood (not recorded which). These receptors were obtained from a woman between 25 and 40 years old who had been exposed to COVID-19.

The V and J genes are TRBV11-2 and TRBJ2-3; 16 bases line up with TRBD2. Per germline, CDR1 SGHAT and CDR2 FQNNGV. The junction had 5 bases not matched to a gene; V was cut back by 5 bases and J by 0 bases. This CDR3 spans 18 amino acids. Here the CDR3 DNA reads TGTGCCAGCAGCCCGGGACTAGCGGGGGGGCTTAGCACAGATACGCAGTATTTT. This sequence encodes CASSPGLAGGLSTDTQYF.

The chain combines TRBV18 with TRBJ1-5, with TRBD1 matching over 7 bases. CDR1 and CDR2 (germline): KGHSH, LQKENI. J lost 1 base, V lost 5 bases, and 5 bases had no gene match. The CDR3 extends over 15 amino acids. As DNA, the CDR3 is TGTGCCAGCTCAGTTACAGGGGAAAGCAATCAGCCCCAGCATTTT. Amino acids: CASSVTGESNQPQHF.

The chain links TRBV19 to TRBJ1-2, with D unclear. Germline values: CDR1 LNHDA, CDR2 SQIVND (reference sequence). The V gene lost 0 bases and the J gene lost 8 bases, with 10 bases spanning the gap. CDR3 length: 13 residues. For the CDR3, the DNA is TGTGCCAGTAGTATAGACAGGCGGGTCGGCTACACCTTC. Amino acids: CASSIDRRVGYTF.

The chain recombines TRBV5-8 with TRBJ1-5, with D unresolved. The ends were cut back, 1 base at V and 9 bases at J, with 17 bases in the middle. CDR1 is SGHTS and CDR2 is YDEGEE in the germline V gene. CDR3 length: 15 residues. The CDR3 DNA follows: TGTGCCAGCAGCTTGTCCTTGGCAGCGCTGCCGCCCCAGCATTTT. Its translation is CASSLSLAALPPQHF.

This CDR3 is CASSTDRVGSAFF. The CDR3 DNA sequence: TGTGCCAGCAGCACAGACAGGGTAGGTTCGGCTTTCTTT. The chain links TRBV7-2 to TRBJ1-1, with 7 positions matching TRBD1. The junction had 11 bases not matched to a gene; V was cut back by 5 bases and J by 11 bases. CDR1 and CDR2 (germline): SGHTA, FQGNSA. The CDR3 sequence is 13 residues long.

The V call is TRBV5-1, the J call TRBJ2-7, with 14 bases aligning to TRBD2. CDR3 size: 19 residues. The V gene's germline CDR1 is SGHRS and CDR2 YFSETQ. The V segment lost 2 bases and the J segment 0 bases; nucleotides outside the gene matches: 10. The CDR3 sequence is CASSLGPGLAGDSSYEQYF. The CDR3 region has the DNA TGCGCCAGCAGCTTAGGTCCGGGACTAGCGGGGGATTCCTCCTACGAGCAGTACTTC.

The V call is TRBV5-1, the J call TRBJ2-7; the D gene is possibly TRBD1 (5 bases). The V end lost 6 bases, the J end lost 0 bases, and 13 bases lay between the germline ends. The germline V gene has CDR1 SGHRS and CDR2 YFSETQ. The CDR3 has 14 amino acids. CDR3 in amino acids: CASKRQGDSYEQYF. The CDR3 DNA reads as TGCGCCAGCAAACGGCAGGGCGACTCCTACGAGCAGTACTTC.

This sequence joins TRBV5-1 and TRBJ2-7; 10 bases are shared with TRBD1. Germline assignment: CDR1 SGHRS and CDR2 YFSETQ. There are 15 residues in the CDR3. The V segment lost 1 base and the J segment 5 bases; nucleotides outside the gene matches: 6. The CDR3 is CASSLTRTGGNEQYF. The CDR3 nucleotides are TGCGCCAGCAGCTTGACTCGGACAGGGGGGAACGAGCAGTACTTC. The complete variable domain, with remaining parts taken from reference TRBV5-1 and TRBJ2-7, reads KAGVTQTPRYLIKTRGQQVTLSCSPISGHRSVSWYQQTPGQGLQFLFEYFSETQRNKGNFPGRFSGRQFSNSRSEMNVSTLELGDSALYLCASSLTRTGGNEQYFGPGTRLTVT.